These 21 T cell receptor beta chains were all obtained from the same sample, sequenced in a study of cytomegalovirus exposure and HLA in healthy donors. Using immunoSEQ multiplex PCR, the repertoire was profiled, and TCRdb retains in-frame clones only, with some absent. Of 100,000 to 150,000 clones in the sample, 80% to 90% were seen once. The specimen was PBMCs. The receptor source for this set is a young woman in good health and CMV-seronegative.

J is TRBJ2-5 and V is TRBV2, with 7 bases aligning to TRBD2. J gave up 5 bases and V 2 bases, and 8 bases lay outside the gene matches. Germline loops: CDR1 SNHLY, CDR2 FYNNEI. This CDR3 is 15 amino acids long. CDR3 protein: CASSEMDLGGETQYF. Here the CDR3 DNA reads TGTGCCAGCAGTGAAATGGACCTCGGGGGGGAGACCCAGTACTTC.

The sample holds a few counts of this clone. V and J are TRBV7-9 and TRBJ1-2; D might be TRBD1 (5 bases). Germline lookup yields CDR1 SEHNR and CDR2 FQNEAQ (reference sequence). The V end was cut by 1 base, the J end by 6 bases, with 9 bases between. This CDR3 spans 13 amino acids. The CDR3 DNA reads as TGTGCCAGCAGCTTAGTAGGAGGGGATGGCTACACCTTC. This codes for CASSLVGGDGYTF.

The chain couples TRBV4-1 to TRBJ1-5; the match to TRBD1 covers 8 bases. The V segment lost 0 bases and the J segment 1 base; nucleotides outside the gene matches: 5. Germline V gives CDR1 MGHRA, CDR2 YSYEKL. The CDR3 spans 17 residues. CDR3 in amino acids: CASSQDARGQSNQPQHF. DNA of the CDR3: TGCGCCAGCAGCCAAGATGCCAGGGGGCAAAGCAATCAGCCCCAGCATTTT.

This chain joins TRBV4-1 and TRBJ2-1; tentative D call: TRBD2 (7 bases). Between the trimmed V and J ends, which lost 4 bases and 7 bases, there was a span of 17 bases. This CDR3 region has 15 residues. Germline V gene lookup returns CDR1 MGHRA and CDR2 YSYEKL. CDR3 bases: TGCGCCAGCAGCCCCGGTGGGGCGGGGGCAAATGAGCAGTTCTTC. It encodes CASSPGGAGANEQFF.

The V gene is TRBV5-4, the J gene TRBJ2-1; TRBD2 matches 8 bases. The CDR3 has 16 amino acids. Trimming took 5 bases from V and 0 from J; bases not matched to a gene: 7. From germline, CDR1 is SGHNT and CDR2 YYREEE (reference sequence). The CDR3 here is CASSNLAGSSYNEQFF. Here the CDR3 DNA reads TGTGCCAGCAGTAATTTAGCGGGGTCCTCCTACAATGAGCAGTTCTTC. Variable domain in full (rest from reference TRBV5-4 and TRBJ2-1): ETGVTQSPTHLIKTRGQQVTLRCSSQSGHNTVSWYQQALGQGPQFIFQYYREEENGRGNFPPRFSGLQFPNYSSELNVNALELDDSALYLCASSNLAGSSYNEQFFGPGTRLTVL.

This chain links TRBV4-1 with TRBJ2-3; D not certain. Germline CDR1 reads MGHRA; CDR2 reads YSYEKL. This CDR3 region has 14 residues. The V end lost 10 bases, the J end lost 4 bases, and 18 bases lay between the germline ends. The CDR3 DNA follows: TGCGCCACCAAAAGACTGGCTGAGGCAGATACGCAGTATTTT. Its translation is CATKRLAEADTQYF.

The chain has TRBV11-1 and TRBJ2-1, with D perhaps TRBD2 (5 bases). The CDR3 has 15 amino acids. The V end was cut by 1 base, the J end by 8 bases, with 15 bases between. Germline lookup yields CDR1 SGHAT and CDR2 FQDESV (reference sequence). The CDR3 is CASSLVGRGIDEQFF. CDR3 coding DNA: TGTGCCAGCAGCTTAGTCGGTCGGGGAATCGATGAGCAGTTCTTC.

The J gene is TRBJ1-4, the V gene TRBV18, with no clear D. CDR1 and CDR2 from the germline V gene are KGHSH and LQKENI. V was shortened by 0 bases and J by 7 bases, with 6 bases between the two germline ends. The CDR3 extends over 13 amino acids. CDR3 sequence reads: CASSPPTFEKLFF. The CDR3 coding sequence is TGTGCCAGCTCACCACCTACTTTTGAAAAACTGTTTTTT.

This chain connects TRBV7-3 to TRBJ1-1, with 9 bases identical to TRBD1. V lost 4 bases to trimming and J lost 3 bases; unmatched junction nucleotides: 3. Germline loops: CDR1 SGHTA, CDR2 FQGTGA. The CDR3 length is 14 residues. The CDR3 DNA reads TGTGCCAGCAGCTCACAGGGGGCCGACACTGAAGCTTTCTTT. It yields the protein CASSSQGADTEAFF.

This sequence joins TRBV14 and TRBJ2-1; a possible D gene is TRBD1 (6 bases). This CDR3 has 14 residues. Germline CDR1 is SGHDN and CDR2 is FVKESK. The V gene lost 4 bases and the J gene lost 6 bases, with 13 bases spanning the gap. CDR3 amino acids: CASSPGHGGNEQFF. The CDR3 DNA reads TGTGCCAGCAGCCCGGGACATGGGGGCAATGAGCAGTTCTTC. Based on the CDR3 plus reference TRBV14 and TRBJ2-1, the full variable domain is EAGVTQFPSHSVIEKGQTVTLRCDPISGHDNLYWYRRVMGKEIKFLLHFVKESKQDESGMPNNRFLAERTGGTYSTLKVQPAELEDSGVYFCASSPGHGGNEQFFGPGTRLTVL.

The chain is built from TRBV15 and TRBJ1-5; D not resolved. Germline CDR1 LNHNV, CDR2 YYDKDF (reference sequence). The CDR3 extends over 14 amino acids. Trimming removed 1 base at V and 4 bases at J, with 8 bases between. The CDR3 DNA sequence: TGTGCCACCAGCAGAGGCCAGATTAATCAGCCCCAGCATTTT. Its translation is CATSRGQINQPQHF. Full variable domain (remainder filled in from reference TRBV15 and TRBJ1-5): DAMVIQNPRYQVTQFGKPVTLSCSQTLNHNVMYWYQQKSSQAPKLLFHYYDKDFNNEADTPDNFQSRRPNTSFCFLDIRSPGLGDTAMYLCATSRGQINQPQHFGDGTRLSIL.

The table lists this clone with a count of one. The J gene is TRBJ2-3, the V gene TRBV2; possibly TRBD1 for D (5 bases). Germline values: CDR1 SNHLY, CDR2 FYNNEI. Between the trimmed V and J ends, which lost 2 bases and 1 base, there was a span of 10 bases. This CDR3 contains 15 residues. The CDR3 region has the DNA TGTGCCAGCAGTGAAAGGGGCGTCGGCACAGATACGCAGTATTTT. This encodes CASSERGVGTDTQYF. Full variable domain (remainder filled in from reference TRBV2 and TRBJ2-3): EPEVTQTPSHQVTQMGQEVILRCVPISNHLYFYWYRQILGQKVEFLVSFYNNEISEKSEIFDDQFSVERPDGSNFTLKIRSTKLEDSAMYFCASSERGVGTDTQYFGPGTRLTVL.

This rearrangement joins TRBV19 to TRBJ2-2, with TRBD1 matching over 8 bases. CDR1 is LNHDA and CDR2 is SQIVND in the germline V gene (reference sequence). The V segment lost 2 bases and the J segment 6 bases; nucleotides outside the gene matches: 11. This CDR3 spans 17 amino acids. CDR3 in amino acids: CASSIKIGQGASGELFF. CDR3 DNA sequence: TGTGCCAGTAGTATAAAGATAGGTCAGGGGGCGTCCGGGGAGCTGTTTTTT. Variable domain in full (rest from reference TRBV19 and TRBJ2-2): DGGITQSPKYLFRKEGQNVTLSCEQNLNHDAMYWYRQDPGQGLRLIYYSQIVNDFQKGDIAEGYSVSREKKESFPLTVTSAQKNPTAFYLCASSIKIGQGASGELFFGEGSRLTVL.

This sequence joins TRBV6-5 and TRBJ1-2; no reliable D call. This CDR3 spans 12 amino acids. V lost 0 bases, J lost 6 bases, and 5 bases lay in between. Germline CDR1 and CDR2: MNHEY and SVGAGI. CDR3 DNA: TGTGCCAGCAGTTACTCCGGGGATGGCTACACCTTC. It codes for CASSYSGDGYTF.

This clone appeared a few times. In DNA, the CDR3 is TGTGCCAGCAGTGAAATGGGACAGCGCTACAATGAGCAGTTCTTC. Protein sequence: CASSEMGQRYNEQFF. The chain joins TRBV6-1 to TRBJ2-1, with 7 bases matching TRBD1. The CDR3 runs to 15 residues. CDR1 is MNHNS and CDR2 is SASEGT in the germline V gene. J lost 3 bases, V lost 2 bases, and 4 bases had no gene match.

The chain couples TRBV2 to TRBJ1-3; TRBD1 is a possible D gene (6 bases). The V end was cut by 6 bases, the J end by 0 bases, with 15 bases between. The CDR3 loop spans 16 amino acids. Germline V gene data show CDR1 as SNHLY and CDR2 as FYNNEI. In DNA form, the CDR3 reads TGTGCCAGCAGCGAGTGGGGACACCACTCTGGAAACACCATATATTTT. Translated, it gives CASSEWGHHSGNTIYF.

V and J are TRBV5-5 and TRBJ2-3; 11 bases are a match to TRBD2. CDR1 and CDR2 from the germline V gene are SGHKS and YYEKEE (reference sequence). There are 15 residues in the CDR3. V was clipped by 3 bases and J by 6 bases; unmatched bases: 6. Written as DNA, the CDR3 is TGTGCCAGCAGCTCTAGCGGGGGGTCTCGGGATACGCAGTATTTT. Amino acids: CASSSSGGSRDTQYF.

DNA for the CDR3: TGTGCCAGCAGTGAATGGTCGGGAGGCGGCTACACCTTC. It specifies CASSEWSGGGYTF. The chain links TRBV6-5 to TRBJ1-2; D is uncertain. Trimming shortened V by 5 bases and J by 8 bases, and 15 bases separated the two germline ends. Germline-derived CDR1 and CDR2 are MNHEY and SVGAGI. The CDR3 totals 13 residues.

The chain employs TRBV5-6 and TRBJ2-3; 9 positions agree with TRBD1. The germline V gene encodes CDR1 SGHDT and CDR2 YYEEEE. This CDR3 has 15 amino acids. Trimming removed 0 bases from V and 5 bases from J; junction bases left unmatched: 4. The CDR3 DNA sequence: TGTGCCAGCAGCTTGGGGACAGGGGTTGGAGATACGCAGTATTTT. Residues: CASSLGTGVGDTQYF.

This chain connects TRBV13 to TRBJ2-5; 9 bases line up with TRBD2. V shed 6 bases, J shed 2 bases, and the junction held 4 bases outside the gene matches. The CDR3 sequence is 14 residues long. Per the germline V gene, CDR1 is PRHDT and CDR2 is FYEKMQ (reference sequence). CDR3 coding DNA: TGTGCCAGCAGTTTGCGGGGGGGACAAGAGACCCAGTACTTC. This encodes CASSLRGGQETQYF.

This rearrangement joins TRBV29-1 to TRBJ1-1; maybe TRBD1 (5 bases). V gave up 7 bases and J gave up 3 bases, with 15 bases separating them. The germline V gene has CDR1 SQVTM and CDR2 ANQGSEA. This CDR3 comprises 13 residues. This CDR3 reads CSGVTRAHTEAFF. The DNA of the CDR3 is TGCAGCGGCGTGACCAGGGCCCACACTGAAGCTTTCTTT.